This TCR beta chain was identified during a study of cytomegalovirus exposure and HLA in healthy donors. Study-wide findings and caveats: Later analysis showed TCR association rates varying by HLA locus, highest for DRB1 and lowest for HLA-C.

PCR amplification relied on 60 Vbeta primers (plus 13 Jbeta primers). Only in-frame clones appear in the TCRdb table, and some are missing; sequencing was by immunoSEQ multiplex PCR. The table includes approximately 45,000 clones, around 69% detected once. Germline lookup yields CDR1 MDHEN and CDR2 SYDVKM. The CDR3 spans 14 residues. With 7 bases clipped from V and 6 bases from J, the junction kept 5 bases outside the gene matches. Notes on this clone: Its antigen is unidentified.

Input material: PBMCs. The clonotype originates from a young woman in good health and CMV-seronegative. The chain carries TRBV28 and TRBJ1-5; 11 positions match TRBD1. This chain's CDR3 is CASIGGQGVQPQHF. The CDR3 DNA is TGTGCCAGCATCGGGGGACAGGGGGTTCAGCCCCAGCATTTT.